The entry below describes one T cell receptor beta chain. Its antigen remains unknown. Original processing notes: ImmunoSEQ only sent back junction sequences with no quality scores, so filtering was done differently. Clones were read by immunoSEQ multiplex PCR, and TCRdb kept only the in-frame ones, dropping some. Clonal size and the V and J genes are those of that table, whereas D and trimming came from the DNA. The sample holds hundreds of thousands of clones, 80% to 95% seen once. This sample was included in a study of shared clonotypes between healthy human individuals. Broader study findings: Large sequencing depth failed to make sorted-subset sequencing complete, rarefaction showed. Estimated richness values were generally larger in naive subsets than in memory subsets.

Naive-designated CD8 cells lacked CD45RO, were positively enriched for CCR7, and omitted terminally differentiated effector memory CD45RA+ cells. Germline-derived CDR1 and CDR2 are SQVTM and ANQGSEA. The CDR3 has 14 residues. The V and J ends lost 8 bases and 0 bases respectively, with 16 bases between them. Sequencing input: naive CD8+ T cells sorted from blood. The TCR comes from a man younger than 40 in good health. This sequence joins TRBV29-1 and TRBJ1-1, with TRBD1 as a possible D gene (6 bases). Here the CDR3 reads CSSQGQSMNTEAFF. The CDR3 DNA is TGCAGCAGCCAGGGGCAGAGTATGAACACTGAAGCTTTCTTT.